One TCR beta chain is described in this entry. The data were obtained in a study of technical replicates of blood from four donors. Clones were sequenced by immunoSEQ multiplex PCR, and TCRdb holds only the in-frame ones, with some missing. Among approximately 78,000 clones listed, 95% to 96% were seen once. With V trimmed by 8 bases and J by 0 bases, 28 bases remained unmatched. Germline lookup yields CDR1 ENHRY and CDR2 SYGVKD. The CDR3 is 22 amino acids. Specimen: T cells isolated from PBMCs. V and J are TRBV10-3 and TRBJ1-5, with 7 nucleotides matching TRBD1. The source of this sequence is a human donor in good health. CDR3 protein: CAIQYARGTVPGQSDSNQPQHF. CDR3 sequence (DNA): TGTGCCATCCAATACGCCAGGGGGACCGTCCCGGGACAGTCGGATAGCAATCAGCCCCAGCATTTT.